The TCR beta chain described here comes from a study of T cell responses to AZD1222 COVID-19 vaccine. Second-dose groups at about 4 or about 12 weeks were pooled. With V trimmed by 3 bases and J by 3 bases, 4 bases remained unmatched. The length of the CDR3 is 14 residues. Germline CDR1 and CDR2: SGHTA and FQGNSA. Only in-frame clones appear in the TCRdb table, and some are missing; sequencing was by immunoSEQ multiplex PCR. Found here are around 190,000 clones, approximately 94% of them singletons; the top ten hold more than 1.5%. This chain joins TRBV7-2 and TRBJ1-1; 7 positions agree with TRBD1. This sequence originates from an adult who received the AZD1222 COVID-19 vaccine. The sample consisted of peripheral blood, taken 28 days after the second AZD1222 dose. For the CDR3, the DNA is TGTGCCAGCAGCTTGACAGGGTCGGACACTGAAGCTTTCTTT. Translation gives CASSLTGSDTEAFF.